This TCR beta chain was captured in a study of T cell responses to AZD1222 COVID-19 vaccine. Study-wide findings and caveats: A rise in Spike-specific TCR breadth and depth followed two AZD1222 doses. Donors skewed white British and female; clonal diversity was possibly underestimated. Only a handful of individuals given AZD1222 were seropositive at baseline.

Libraries were prepared by immunoSEQ multiplex PCR; TCRdb keeps only in-frame clonotypes and omits some of them. Of approximately 130,000 clones in the sample, 70% to 90% were seen once. Concerning this clone itself: The antigen remains unidentified.

The sequence came from an adult who received the AZD1222 COVID-19 vaccine. The sequencing used peripheral blood, collected 28 days after the second AZD1222 dose.

The CDR3, as DNA: TGTGCCAGCAGCTTAGATCCAAGGCCGAACACTGAAGCTTTCTTT. It codes for CASSLDPRPNTEAFF. The V gene is TRBV11-3, the J gene TRBJ1-1; no definite D call. Trimming left V 0 bases short and J 1 base short, with 9 bases between. This CDR3 has 15 amino acids. Germline CDR1 SGHNT, CDR2 YENEEA.